The source of this TCR beta chain is a study of post-analysis software for immune sequencing data. For the study at large: Relapsing-remitting, secondary progressive and progressive-relapsing forms of multiple sclerosis all featured among disease courses.

This clonotype was observed a handful of times. The target antigen is unknown. Each TCR beta cDNA library carried unique molecular identifiers. Input populations of about 1 to 11 million T cells gave rise to about 480,000 cDNA molecules. TCRdb analysed the PCR reads with MiXCR anew, one entry per CDR3 protein. The top ten hold roughly 4.9% of the sample, which has 750,000 to 900,000 distinct CDR3 sequences, around 42% seen once. Study observations and caveats: Patients used several TRBV segments, including TRBV5-6, TRBV5-1 and TRBV20-1, more often than controls. With F measure, samples from one preparation batch clustered together strongly. Normalized Chao1 diversity in multiple sclerosis patients fell significantly below that of controls.

V shed 6 bases, J shed 4 bases, and the junction held 9 bases outside the gene matches. Germline values: CDR1 DFQATT, CDR2 SNEGSKA (reference sequence). This CDR3 region has 16 residues. The specimen was blood. The chain employs TRBV20-1 and TRBJ2-1; 13 nucleotides line up with TRBD2. The TCR originated in a girl aged 5-17 years with multiple sclerosis. The CDR3 DNA is TGCAGTGCCCCCAGACTAGCGGGAGGCCGGTACAATGAGCAGTTCTTC. Its protein product is CSAPRLAGGRYNEQFF.